This T cell receptor (beta chain) was retrieved from a study of identical twins. TCRdb itself ran the 5' RACE reads through MiXCR, one entry per CDR3 protein. This table holds 500,000 or so distinct CDR3 sequences, approximately 22% found once. The CDR3 is made up of 15 amino acids. Germline assignment: CDR1 SGHDN and CDR2 FVKESK. V dropped 6 bases and J dropped 8; count of bases not matched to a gene: 13. The data also belong to a second study, concerning T cells expressing NK-cell markers.

The sequence was obtained from a woman younger than 30 in good health. The sequencing input was CD4+ T cells sorted from blood. J is TRBJ1-2 and V is TRBV14, with 9 bases identical to TRBD1. CDR3 nucleotide sequence: TGTGCCAGCAGTCTTCTCGGGACAGGGATGGGGGGCTACACCTTC. Protein product: CASSLLGTGMGGYTF. Filled out from reference TRBV14 and TRBJ1-2, the complete variable domain reads EAGVTQFPSHSVIEKGQTVTLRCDPISGHDNLYWYRRVMGKEIKFLLHFVKESKQDESGMPNNRFLAERTGGTYSTLKVQPAELEDSGVYFCASSLLGTGMGGYTFGSGTRLTVV.